This TCR beta chain was recorded in a study of cytomegalovirus exposure and HLA in healthy donors. Findings and limits, study-wide: Researchers reported that a few CMV-associated chains were confirmed in vitro as CMV antigen-specific.

Only a few counts were recorded for this clone. As yet, its antigen is unknown. The PCR had 60 Vbeta and 13 Jbeta primers. Assay used: immunoSEQ multiplex PCR; TCRdb lists only in-frame clones, some missing. The sample has about 150,000 clones, more than 80% seen once; the top ten hold roughly 4.3%. Nominally healthy donors were sampled, though unrecorded immune exposures were likely. The length of the CDR3 is 14 residues. Germline V gene data show CDR1 as GTSNPN and CDR2 as SVGIG (reference sequence). The V gene lost 7 bases and the J gene lost 0 bases, with 12 bases spanning the gap. The sample comprised PBMCs. This sequence was found in a woman aged 40 to 50 in good health and CMV-seropositive. The V and J genes are TRBV30 and TRBJ2-2; possible D gene TRBD2, 6 bases. In nucleotides, the CDR3 is TGTGCCTTGGGGACTCCTCCGAACACCGGGGAGCTGTTTTTT. It specifies CALGTPPNTGELFF. Complete variable domain (other parts from reference TRBV30 and TRBJ2-2): SQTIHQWPATLVQPVGSPLSLECTVEGTSNPNLYWYRQAAGRGLQLLFYSVGIGQISSEVPQNLSASRPQDRQFILSSKKLLLSDSGFYLCALGTPPNTGELFFGEGSRLTVL.